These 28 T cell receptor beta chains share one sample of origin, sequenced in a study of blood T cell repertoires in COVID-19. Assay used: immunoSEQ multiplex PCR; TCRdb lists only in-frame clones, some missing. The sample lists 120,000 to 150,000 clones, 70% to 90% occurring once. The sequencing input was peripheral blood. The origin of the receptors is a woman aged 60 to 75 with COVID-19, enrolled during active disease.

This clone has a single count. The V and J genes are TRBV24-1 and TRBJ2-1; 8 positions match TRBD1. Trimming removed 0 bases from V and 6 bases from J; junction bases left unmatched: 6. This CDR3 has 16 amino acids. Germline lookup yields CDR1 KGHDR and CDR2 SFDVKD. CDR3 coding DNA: TGTGCCACCAGTGATTTGTGGACAGGGCAGGGCAATGAGCAGTTCTTC. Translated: CATSDLWTGQGNEQFF.

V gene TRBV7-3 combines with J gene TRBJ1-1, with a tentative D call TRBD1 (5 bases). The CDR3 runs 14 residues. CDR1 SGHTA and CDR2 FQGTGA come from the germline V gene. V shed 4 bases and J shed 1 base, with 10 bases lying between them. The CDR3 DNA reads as TGTGCCAGCAGCTCCCCGACAGAGAACACTGAAGCTTTCTTT. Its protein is CASSSPTENTEAFF. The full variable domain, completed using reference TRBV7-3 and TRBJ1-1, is GAGVSQTPSNKVTEKGKYVELRCDPISGHTALYWYRQSLGQGPEFLIYFQGTGAADDSGLPNDRFFAVRPEGSVSTLKIQRTERGDSAVYLCASSSPTENTEAFFGQGTRLTVV.

CDR3 sequence: CASSPGQGAARLFF. For the CDR3, the DNA is TGTGCCAGCAGTCCGGGACAGGGGGCGGCAAGACTGTTTTTT. The gene calls are TRBV6-6 and TRBJ1-4, with TRBD1 matching 12 bases. Germline CDR1 reads MNHNY; CDR2 reads SVGAGI (reference sequence). V was clipped by 5 bases and J by 13 bases; unmatched bases: 8. The CDR3 is made up of 14 amino acids.

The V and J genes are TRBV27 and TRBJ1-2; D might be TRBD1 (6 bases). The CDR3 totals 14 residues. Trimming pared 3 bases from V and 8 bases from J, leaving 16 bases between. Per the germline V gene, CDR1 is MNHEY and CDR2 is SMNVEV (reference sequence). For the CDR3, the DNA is TGTGCCAGCAGTTTGACGGGACAAAAGAGGGGCTACACCTTC. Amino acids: CASSLTGQKRGYTF.

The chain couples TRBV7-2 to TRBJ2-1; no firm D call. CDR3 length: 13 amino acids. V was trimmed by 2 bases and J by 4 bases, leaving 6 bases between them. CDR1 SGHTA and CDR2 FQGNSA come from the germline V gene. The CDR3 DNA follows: TGTGCCAGCAGCTTAACCCTATACAATGAGCAGTTCTTC. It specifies CASSLTLYNEQFF.

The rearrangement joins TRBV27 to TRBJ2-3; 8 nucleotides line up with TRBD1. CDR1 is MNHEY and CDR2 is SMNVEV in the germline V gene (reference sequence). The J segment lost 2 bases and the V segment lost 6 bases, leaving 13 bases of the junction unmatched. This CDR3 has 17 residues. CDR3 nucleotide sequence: TGTGCCAGCAGCCTGACCGGGACAGGCGGATTCACAGATACGCAGTATTTT. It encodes CASSLTGTGGFTDTQYF.

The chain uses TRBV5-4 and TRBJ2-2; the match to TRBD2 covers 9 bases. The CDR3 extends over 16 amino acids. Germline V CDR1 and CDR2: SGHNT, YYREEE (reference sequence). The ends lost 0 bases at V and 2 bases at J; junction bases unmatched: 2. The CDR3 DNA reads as TGTGCCAGCAGCTTGGGAGCGGGGGGCAACACCGGGGAGCTGTTTTTT. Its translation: CASSLGAGGNTGELFF.

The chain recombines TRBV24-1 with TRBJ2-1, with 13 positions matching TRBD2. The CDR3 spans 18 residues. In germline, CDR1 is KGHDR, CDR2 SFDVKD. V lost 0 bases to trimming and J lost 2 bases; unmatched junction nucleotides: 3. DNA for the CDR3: TGTGCCACCAGTGATTTGGGGACTAGCGGGGACCCCTACAATGAGCAGTTCTTC. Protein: CATSDLGTSGDPYNEQFF.

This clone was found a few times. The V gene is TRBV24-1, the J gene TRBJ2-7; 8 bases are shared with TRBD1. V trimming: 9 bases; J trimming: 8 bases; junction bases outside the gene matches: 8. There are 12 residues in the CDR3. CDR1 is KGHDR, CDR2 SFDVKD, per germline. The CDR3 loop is CATEVTGGQQYF. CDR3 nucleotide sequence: TGTGCCACCGAAGTCACAGGGGGGCAGCAGTACTTC.

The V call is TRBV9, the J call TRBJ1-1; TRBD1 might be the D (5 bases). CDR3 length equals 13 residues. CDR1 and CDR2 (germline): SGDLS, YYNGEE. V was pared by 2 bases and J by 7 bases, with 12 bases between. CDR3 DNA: TGTGCCAGCAGCGTTGGGGCCGTCAATGAAGCTTTCTTT. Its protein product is CASSVGAVNEAFF.

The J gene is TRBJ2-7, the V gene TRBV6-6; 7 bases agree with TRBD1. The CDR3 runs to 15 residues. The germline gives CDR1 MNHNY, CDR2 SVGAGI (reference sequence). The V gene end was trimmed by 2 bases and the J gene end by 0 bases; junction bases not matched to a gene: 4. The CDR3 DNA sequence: TGTGCCAGCAGTTACCAGACAGGGATCTCCTACGAGCAGTACTTC. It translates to CASSYQTGISYEQYF.

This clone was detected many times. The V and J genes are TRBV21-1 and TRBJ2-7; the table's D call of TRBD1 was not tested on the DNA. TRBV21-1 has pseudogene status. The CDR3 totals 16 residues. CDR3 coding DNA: TGTGCCAGCAGCAAAACGACTCGGACACGGATCTACGAGCAGTACTTC. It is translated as CASSKTTRTRIYEQYF.

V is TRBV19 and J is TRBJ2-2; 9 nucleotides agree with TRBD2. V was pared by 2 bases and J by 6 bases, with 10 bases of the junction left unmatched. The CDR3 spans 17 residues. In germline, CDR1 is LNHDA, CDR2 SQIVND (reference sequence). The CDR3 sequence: CASSIRIGGGAAGELFF. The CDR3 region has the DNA TGTGCCAGTAGTATAAGAATCGGCGGGGGGGCTGCCGGGGAGCTGTTTTTT.

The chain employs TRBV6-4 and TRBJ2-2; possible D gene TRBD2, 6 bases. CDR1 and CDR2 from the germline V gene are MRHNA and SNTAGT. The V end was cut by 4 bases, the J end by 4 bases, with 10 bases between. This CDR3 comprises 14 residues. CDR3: CASSAGGFTGELFF. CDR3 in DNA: TGTGCCAGCAGTGCCGGGGGATTCACCGGGGAGCTGTTTTTT.

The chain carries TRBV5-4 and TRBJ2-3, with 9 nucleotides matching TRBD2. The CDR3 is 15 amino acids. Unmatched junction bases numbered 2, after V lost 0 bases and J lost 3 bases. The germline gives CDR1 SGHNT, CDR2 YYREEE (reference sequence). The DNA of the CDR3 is TGTGCCAGCAGCTTGGCGCGGGGGGGTACAGATACGCAGTATTTT. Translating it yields CASSLARGGTDTQYF.

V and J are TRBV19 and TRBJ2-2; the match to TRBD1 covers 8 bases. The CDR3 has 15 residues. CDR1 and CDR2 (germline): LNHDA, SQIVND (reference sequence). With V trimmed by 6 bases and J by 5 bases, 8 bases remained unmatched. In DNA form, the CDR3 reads TGTGCCAGTAGGCGGACAGGGTGGGGAACCGGGGAGCTGTTTTTT. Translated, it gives CASRRTGWGTGELFF.

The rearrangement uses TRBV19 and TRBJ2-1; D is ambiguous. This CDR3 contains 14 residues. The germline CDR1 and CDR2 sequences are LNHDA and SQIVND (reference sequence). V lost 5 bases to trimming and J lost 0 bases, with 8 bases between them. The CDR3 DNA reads TGTGCCAGTAGTCGGCTAGGCTCCTACAATGAGCAGTTCTTC. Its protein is CASSRLGSYNEQFF.

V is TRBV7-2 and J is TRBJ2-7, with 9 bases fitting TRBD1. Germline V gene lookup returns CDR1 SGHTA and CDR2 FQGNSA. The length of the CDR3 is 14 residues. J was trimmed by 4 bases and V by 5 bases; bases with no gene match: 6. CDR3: CASSPDRGYYEQYF. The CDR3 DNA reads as TGTGCCAGCAGCCCGGACAGGGGTTATTACGAGCAGTACTTC.

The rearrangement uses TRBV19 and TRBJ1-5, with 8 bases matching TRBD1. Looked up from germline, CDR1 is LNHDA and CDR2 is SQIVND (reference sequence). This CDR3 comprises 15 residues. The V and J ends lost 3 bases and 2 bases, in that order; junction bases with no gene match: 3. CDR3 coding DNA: TGTGCCAGTAGTATCGGACAGGGAGGCAATCAGCCCCAGCATTTT. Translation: CASSIGQGGNQPQHF. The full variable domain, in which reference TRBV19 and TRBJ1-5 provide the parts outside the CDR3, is DGGITQSPKYLFRKEGQNVTLSCEQNLNHDAMYWYRQDPGQGLRLIYYSQIVNDFQKGDIAEGYSVSREKKESFPLTVTSAQKNPTAFYLCASSIGQGGNQPQHFGDGTRLSIL.

The CDR3 here is CASSAPWGGEETQYF. The CDR3 DNA reads TGTGCCAGCAGCGCCCCCTGGGGAGGGGAAGAGACCCAGTACTTC. The chain joins TRBV7-2 to TRBJ2-5; 7 nucleotides match TRBD2. The CDR3 runs to 15 residues. Germline assignment: CDR1 SGHTA and CDR2 FQGNSA. V shed 5 bases and J 3 bases; nucleotides not matched to a gene: 9.

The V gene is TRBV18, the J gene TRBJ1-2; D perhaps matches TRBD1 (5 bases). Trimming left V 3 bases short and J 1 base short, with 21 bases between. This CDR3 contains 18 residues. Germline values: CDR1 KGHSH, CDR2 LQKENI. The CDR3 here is CASSPWTSAETRNYGYTF. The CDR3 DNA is TGTGCCAGCTCACCCTGGACATCAGCCGAGACTCGTAACTATGGCTACACCTTC.

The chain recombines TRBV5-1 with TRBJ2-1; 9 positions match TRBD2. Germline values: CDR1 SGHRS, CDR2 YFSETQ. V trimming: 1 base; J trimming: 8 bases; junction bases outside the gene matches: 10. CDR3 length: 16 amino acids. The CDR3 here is CASSLWRGGAYDEQFF. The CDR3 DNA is TGCGCCAGCAGCTTGTGGCGCGGGGGGGCCTATGATGAGCAGTTCTTC.

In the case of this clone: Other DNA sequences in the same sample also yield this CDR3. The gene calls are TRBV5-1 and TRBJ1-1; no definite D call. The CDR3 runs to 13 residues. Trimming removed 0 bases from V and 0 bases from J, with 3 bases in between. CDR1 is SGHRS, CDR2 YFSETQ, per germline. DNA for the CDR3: TGCGCCAGCAGCTTGGGAGTGAACACTGAAGCTTTCTTT. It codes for CASSLGVNTEAFF.

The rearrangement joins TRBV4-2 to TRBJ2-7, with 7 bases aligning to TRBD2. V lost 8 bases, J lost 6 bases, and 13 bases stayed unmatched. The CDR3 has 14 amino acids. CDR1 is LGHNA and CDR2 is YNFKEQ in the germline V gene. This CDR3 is CASRGWEGSSEQYF. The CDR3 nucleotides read TGTGCCAGCCGGGGGTGGGAGGGGTCTTCCGAGCAGTACTTC.

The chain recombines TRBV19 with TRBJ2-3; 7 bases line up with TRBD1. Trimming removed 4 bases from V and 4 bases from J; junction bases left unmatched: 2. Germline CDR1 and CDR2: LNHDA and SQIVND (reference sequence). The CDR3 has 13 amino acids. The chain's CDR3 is CASSSDRADTQYF. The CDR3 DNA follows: TGTGCCAGTAGTAGCGACAGGGCAGATACGCAGTATTTT.

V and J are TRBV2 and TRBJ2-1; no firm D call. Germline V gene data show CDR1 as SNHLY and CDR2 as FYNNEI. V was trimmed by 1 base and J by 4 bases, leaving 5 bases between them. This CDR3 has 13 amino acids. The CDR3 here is CASSEGTYNEQFF. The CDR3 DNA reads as TGTGCCAGCAGTGAAGGTACTTACAATGAGCAGTTCTTC.

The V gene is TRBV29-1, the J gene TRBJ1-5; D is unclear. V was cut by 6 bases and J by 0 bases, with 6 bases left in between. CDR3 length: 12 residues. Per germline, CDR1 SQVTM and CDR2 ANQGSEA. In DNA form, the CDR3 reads TGCAGCGTACAGATTAGCAATCAGCCCCAGCATTTT. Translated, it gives CSVQISNQPQHF. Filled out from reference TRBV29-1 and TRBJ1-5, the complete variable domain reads SAVISQKPSRDICQRGTSLTIQCQVDSQVTMMFWYRQQPGQSLTLIATANQGSEATYESGFVIDKFPISRPNLTFSTLTVSNMSPEDSSIYLCSVQISNQPQHFGDGTRLSIL.

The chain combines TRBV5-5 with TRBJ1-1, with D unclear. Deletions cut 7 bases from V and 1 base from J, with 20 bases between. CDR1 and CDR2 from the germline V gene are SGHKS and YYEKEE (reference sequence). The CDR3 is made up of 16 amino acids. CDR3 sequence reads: CASGWARGLGNTEAFF. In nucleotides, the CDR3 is TGTGCCAGCGGGTGGGCGCGGGGTTTGGGGAACACTGAAGCTTTCTTT.